This is a list of T cell receptor beta chains from one sample in a study of OX40 agonist ivuxolimab in advanced cancers. Sequencing used immunoSEQ multiplex PCR; TCRdb keeps in-frame clones, though not all of them. The sample lists under 80,000 clones; 93% were seen once. This specimen was CD4+ or CD8+ T cells sorted from blood, taken in a trial of the OX40 agonist ivuxolimab. The receptors originated from an adult with an advanced solid tumor such as melanoma, head and neck, liver or kidney cancer. Both conserved end residues are trimmed from each CDR3. Fields, in order: D gene, V gene, J gene, CDR3 protein. The D gene is left open where the match is weak.

>TRBD2|TRBV4-1|TRBJ2-1
ASSQGPGLERSYNEQF
>NA|TRBV27|TRBJ2-7
ASSYTPNYEQY
>TRBD2|TRBV7-6|TRBJ2-2
ASSLPSGGTGELF
>NA|TRBV7-8|TRBJ2-2
ASSSRLDGYTGELF
>NA|TRBV27|TRBJ2-2
ASSLESARRDTGELF
>TRBD1|TRBV5-4|TRBJ2-3
ASSYRTGVIRTDTQY
>TRBD2|TRBV7-3|TRBJ2-7
ASSSGTSGSYEQY
>NA|TRBV2|TRBJ2-1
ASSPEEQF
>TRBD1|TRBV27|TRBJ2-1
ASSPGQPNEQF
>TRBD1|TRBV4-1|TRBJ1-1
ASSRSTGLDTEAF
>NA|TRBV27|TRBJ2-7
ASRASYEQY
>TRBD1|TRBV19|TRBJ1-4
ASSPDRAKLF
>TRBD1|TRBV5-1|TRBJ2-4
ASSSDRGIAKNIQY
>NA|TRBV7-9|TRBJ1-3
ASSLGVSGGNTIY
>NA|TRBV4-1|TRBJ2-7
ASSQDQSGDEQY
>NA|TRBV27|TRBJ2-5
ASKQSETQY
>TRBD1|TRBV11-2|TRBJ2-3
ASSLEGSGTGTDTQY
>NA|TRBV5-8|TRBJ2-1
ASSLGVWNEQF
>NA|TRBV6-5|TRBJ1-4
ASSYGRADEKLF
>TRBD1|TRBV27|TRBJ1-1
ASSLSWDRTYLNTEAF
>NA|TRBV4-1|TRBJ1-1
ASSQGGNTEAF
>TRBD2|TRBV30|TRBJ2-3
AWSVRGGRGTDTQY
>NA|TRBV10-2|TRBJ2-1
ASSETRGPRAYNEQF
>NA|TRBV4-1|TRBJ2-5
ASSQPGGETQY
>TRBD2|TRBV9|TRBJ2-3
ASSGLAGGPDTQY
>NA|TRBV25-1|TRBJ2-1
ASRGYERADSYNEQF